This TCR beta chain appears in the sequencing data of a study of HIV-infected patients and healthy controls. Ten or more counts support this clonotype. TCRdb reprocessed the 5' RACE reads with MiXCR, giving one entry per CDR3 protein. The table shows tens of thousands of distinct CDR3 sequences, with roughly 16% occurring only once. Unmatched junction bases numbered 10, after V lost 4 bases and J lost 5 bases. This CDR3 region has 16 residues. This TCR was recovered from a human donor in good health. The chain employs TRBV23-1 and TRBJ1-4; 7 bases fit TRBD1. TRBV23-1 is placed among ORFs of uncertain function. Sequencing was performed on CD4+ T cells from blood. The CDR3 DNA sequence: TGCGCCAGCAGTCGGTTCACAGGGGCGCCCAATGAAAAACTGTTTTTT. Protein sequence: CASSRFTGAPNEKLFF.